One sample yielded the 27 T cell receptor beta chains listed below, sequenced in a study of shared clonotypes between healthy human individuals. Profiling relied on immunoSEQ multiplex PCR, and the TCRdb table lists in-frame clones only, not all of them. The table records 660,000 or so clones, roughly 95% of them present only once. Naive-designated CD8 cells lacked CD45RO, were positively enriched for CCR7, and omitted terminally differentiated effector memory CD45RA+ cells. Sequences were obtained from naive CD8+ T cells sorted from blood. The source is a woman between 25 and 40 years old in good health.

This chain joins TRBV28 and TRBJ1-4; 11 positions match TRBD1. Germline V gene lookup returns CDR1 MDHEN and CDR2 SYDVKM. V lost 1 base and J lost 8; bases outside the gene matches: 9. The CDR3 consists of 17 residues. The CDR3 region is CASSLYGTGGLGEKLFF. The CDR3 nucleotides read TGTGCCAGCAGTTTATACGGGACAGGGGGTCTGGGGGAAAAACTGTTTTTT.

This clone has only one observation. This chain joins TRBV28 and TRBJ1-3; D gene ambiguous. CDR1 MDHEN and CDR2 SYDVKM come from the germline V gene. This CDR3 has 16 residues. The V gene lost 2 bases and the J gene lost 0 bases, with 11 bases spanning the gap. The CDR3, as DNA: TGTGCCAGCAGTTTAGGCGGCGGACCCTCTGGAAACACCATATATTTT. Translating it yields CASSLGGGPSGNTIYF.

This chain links TRBV4-1 with TRBJ1-2; TRBD1 is a possible D gene (5 bases). Trimming shortened V by 6 bases and J by 8 bases, and 16 bases separated the two germline ends. Germline CDR1 MGHRA, CDR2 YSYEKL. There are 13 residues in the CDR3. The CDR3 reads CASSGAGRTGYTF. CDR3 bases: TGCGCCAGCAGTGGGGCAGGGAGGACAGGCTACACCTTC.

This chain uses TRBV10-3 with TRBJ2-3; weak D call: TRBD2 (5 bases). The CDR3 is 14 amino acids. Between the trimmed V and J ends, which lost 8 bases and 0 bases, there was a span of 12 bases. From germline, CDR1 is ENHRY and CDR2 SYGVKD. The CDR3 is CAICPGISTDTQYF. The CDR3 region has the DNA TGTGCCATCTGTCCGGGAATCAGCACAGATACGCAGTATTTT.

This clone has a single count. The chain joins TRBV29-1 to TRBJ2-1; 7 nucleotides agree with TRBD2. Germline V gene data show CDR1 as SQVTM and CDR2 as ANQGSEA. The CDR3 length is 14 residues. V lost 7 bases and J lost 0; bases outside the gene matches: 6. CDR3 nucleotide sequence: TGCAGCGCCGCCGCGGGGGACTCCTACAATGAGCAGTTCTTC. As protein: CSAAAGDSYNEQFF.

The chain recombines TRBV28 with TRBJ1-3; D uncertain. Germline V gene sequence: CDR1 MDHEN, CDR2 SYDVKM. The length of the CDR3 is 16 residues. V dropped 2 bases and J dropped 0 bases, with 11 bases sitting between them. CDR3 sequence reads: CASSLGILLSGNTIYF. The CDR3 bases are TGTGCCAGCAGTTTAGGTATACTGCTCTCTGGAAACACCATATATTTT. The whole variable domain, filled in from reference TRBV28 and TRBJ1-3, reads DVKVTQSSRYLVKRTGEKVFLECVQDMDHENMFWYRQDPGLGLRLIYFSYDVKMKEKGDIPEGYSVSREKKERFSLILESASTNQTSMYLCASSLGILLSGNTIYFGEGSWLTVV.

This chain links TRBV5-1 with TRBJ1-5, with D perhaps matching TRBD1 (6 bases). CDR1 is SGHRS, CDR2 YFSETQ, per germline. Between the trimmed V and J ends, which lost 4 bases and 3 bases, there was a span of 17 bases. There are 16 residues in the CDR3. The CDR3 bases are TGCGCCAGCAGCCTAAGGGGGATTGAATACAATCAGCCCCAGCATTTT. Translated, it gives CASSLRGIEYNQPQHF. The full variable domain, with the rest looked up from reference TRBV5-1 and TRBJ1-5, is KAGVTQTPRYLIKTRGQQVTLSCSPISGHRSVSWYQQTPGQGLQFLFEYFSETQRNKGNFPGRFSGRQFSNSRSEMNVSTLELGDSALYLCASSLRGIEYNQPQHFGDGTRLSIL.

The CDR3 loop reads CASSGPDQPQHF. The DNA of the CDR3 is TGTGCCAGCAGCGGCCCCGATCAGCCCCAGCATTTT. The J gene is TRBJ1-5, the V gene TRBV5-6; D uncertain. The V end lost 4 bases, the J end lost 5 bases, and 7 bases lay between the germline ends. CDR3 length equals 12 residues. The germline gives CDR1 SGHDT, CDR2 YYEEEE.

The chain has TRBV11-2 and TRBJ2-7; TRBD2 aligns across 9 bases. After removal of 6 bases from V and 13 bases from J, the junction contained 16 bases not matched to a gene. CDR3 length: 14 amino acids. Germline lookup yields CDR1 SGHAT and CDR2 FQNNGV. This CDR3 reads CASRAMSAGGRVYF. The CDR3 nucleotides are TGTGCCAGCAGAGCAATGTCGGCGGGAGGGCGGGTATACTTC.

The rearrangement joins TRBV7-9 to TRBJ1-1; no reliable D call. The CDR3 runs to 13 residues. Germline V CDR1 and CDR2: SEHNR, FQNEAQ (reference sequence). V gave up 6 bases and J gave up 1 base, with 9 bases separating them. The CDR3 spells CASRTTENTEAFF. The DNA for the CDR3 is TGTGCCAGCAGAACGACGGAGAACACTGAAGCTTTCTTT.

The chain couples TRBV2 to TRBJ2-3; D call uncertain. Per germline, CDR1 SNHLY and CDR2 FYNNEI. V lost 1 base and J lost 2, with 13 bases in between. The CDR3 runs to 16 residues. The CDR3 sequence: CASSEDPGLYTDTQYF. Here the CDR3 DNA reads TGTGCCAGCAGTGAAGACCCCGGTCTTTACACAGATACGCAGTATTTT.

This clone was detected only once. The rearrangement links TRBV2 to TRBJ2-1; D unclear. This CDR3 has 12 residues. Germline CDR1 SNHLY, CDR2 FYNNEI. The V gene lost 4 bases and the J gene lost 9 bases, with 10 bases spanning the gap. The CDR3 reads CASSGRVGEQFF. DNA for the CDR3: TGTGCCAGCAGTGGTCGGGTTGGTGAGCAGTTCTTC.

V usage is TRBV5-1 and J usage is TRBJ1-1, with TRBD1 as a possible D gene (5 bases). The germline V gene has CDR1 SGHRS and CDR2 YFSETQ. V was shortened by 2 bases and J by 10 bases, with 21 bases between the two germline ends. CDR3 length: 15 residues. The CDR3 nucleotides are TGCGCCAGCAGCTTTTTCCCGGACACTCTCTTTGGAGCTTTCTTT. It codes for CASSFFPDTLFGAFF.

The chain has TRBV29-1 and TRBJ2-1, with D uncertain. The CDR3 totals 13 residues. Germline assignment: CDR1 SQVTM and CDR2 ANQGSEA. The ends were cut back, 3 bases at V and 9 bases at J, with 15 bases in the middle. The CDR3, as DNA: TGCAGCGTTGACAAGGGTCCCGGTACTGAGCAGTTCTTC. Protein product: CSVDKGPGTEQFF.

This rearrangement joins TRBV4-2 to TRBJ2-3; D not resolved. V was shortened by 0 bases and J by 1 base, with 14 bases between the two germline ends. The CDR3 covers 17 residues. CDR1 and CDR2 from the germline V gene are LGHNA and YNFKEQ. This chain's CDR3 is CASSQDHPGSGTDTQYF. The CDR3 DNA reads TGTGCCAGCAGCCAAGATCATCCAGGTTCTGGCACAGATACGCAGTATTTT.

In its sample, this clone was seen once. CDR3 DNA sequence: TGCGCCAGCAGTCACGTCGGGGGGCATAACACCGGGGAGCTGTTTTTT. Translation gives CASSHVGGHNTGELFF. V and J are TRBV23-1 and TRBJ2-2; perhaps TRBD2 as D (7 bases). TRBV23-1 is designated an ORF whose function remains uncertain. This CDR3 contains 16 residues. Trimming stripped 3 bases from V and 2 bases from J, with 13 bases between.

V is TRBV2 and J is TRBJ1-2; D unclear. Germline loops: CDR1 SNHLY, CDR2 FYNNEI. The CDR3 is made up of 15 amino acids. V gave up 6 bases and J gave up 1 base, with 15 bases separating them. The CDR3 loop reads CASSAIRVDNYGYTF. CDR3 nucleotides: TGTGCCAGCAGCGCCATTAGGGTCGATAACTATGGCTACACCTTC.

The rearrangement uses TRBV5-1 and TRBJ2-1; D call uncertain. Germline V gives CDR1 SGHRS, CDR2 YFSETQ. V lost 0 bases and J 8 bases, leaving 18 bases between the germline ends. The CDR3 is made up of 16 amino acids. Written as DNA, the CDR3 is TGCGCCAGCAGCTTGGCCTACCCATTTGCGACCGATGAGCAGTTCTTC. Amino acids: CASSLAYPFATDEQFF.

This chain links TRBV15 with TRBJ2-7, with 8 bases aligning to TRBD2. V was clipped by 7 bases and J by 3 bases; unmatched bases: 11. CDR3 size: 15 residues. In germline, CDR1 is LNHNV, CDR2 YYDKDF (reference sequence). CDR3 nucleotides: TGTGCCACCACCTCAGGTCGGGAGGGGAGCTACGAGCAGTACTTC. It translates to CATTSGREGSYEQYF.

The CDR3 sequence: CASSGSGRADTQYF. The CDR3 coding sequence is TGTGCCAGCAGCGGTAGCGGGAGGGCAGATACGCAGTATTTT. J is TRBJ2-3 and V is TRBV7-9; TRBD2 matches at 11 bases. Germline V lookup: CDR1 SEHNR, CDR2 FQNEAQ (reference sequence). This CDR3 contains 14 residues. The junction had 2 bases not matched to a gene; V was cut back by 5 bases and J by 4 bases.

On this clone itself: The same CDR3 is also encoded by other DNA sequences in this sample. The chain couples TRBV14 to TRBJ2-1, with TRBD2 identical over 12 bases. The trim removed 1 base at V and 10 bases at J, leaving 5 bases unmatched. Per the germline V gene, CDR1 is SGHDN and CDR2 is FVKESK. The CDR3 contains 15 residues. The CDR3 nucleotides read TGTGCCAGCAGCCAAGGACTAGCGGGAGTTTGGGAGCAGTTCTTC. The encoded protein is CASSQGLAGVWEQFF. The variable domain in full, completed from reference TRBV14 and TRBJ2-1, reads EAGVTQFPSHSVIEKGQTVTLRCDPISGHDNLYWYRRVMGKEIKFLLHFVKESKQDESGMPNNRFLAERTGGTYSTLKVQPAELEDSGVYFCASSQGLAGVWEQFFGPGTRLTVL.

The rearrangement uses TRBV6-1 and TRBJ2-7, with D unclear. V lost 0 bases, J lost 3 bases, and 6 bases lay in between. The CDR3 sequence is 13 residues long. The V gene's germline CDR1 is MNHNS and CDR2 SASEGT. Written as DNA, the CDR3 is TGTGCCAGCAGTGAAGCGCTACTCTACGAGCAGTACTTC. As protein: CASSEALLYEQYF.

The rearrangement uses TRBV28 and TRBJ1-1; TRBD1 might be the D (6 bases). CDR3 length equals 17 residues. The V and J ends lost 3 bases and 0 bases respectively, with 17 bases between them. The germline CDR1 and CDR2 sequences are MDHEN and SYDVKM. The CDR3: CASSFDRGAGVNTEAFF. CDR3 coding DNA: TGTGCCAGCAGTTTTGACCGAGGGGCAGGGGTGAACACTGAAGCTTTCTTT.

V usage is TRBV27 and J usage is TRBJ1-2, with 7 bases fitting TRBD1. The V gene end was trimmed by 0 bases and the J gene end by 4 bases; junction bases not matched to a gene: 8. Germline CDR1 MNHEY, CDR2 SMNVEV (reference sequence). The CDR3 has 16 residues. The CDR3 DNA sequence: TGTGCCAGCAGTTTATCGGGGCAGGGGGAACGCTATGGCTACACCTTC. Translating gives CASSLSGQGERYGYTF.

This chain links TRBV29-1 with TRBJ2-1; no firm D call. Germline CDR1 reads SQVTM; CDR2 reads ANQGSEA. V lost 4 bases and J lost 8, with 21 bases in between. The CDR3 spans 15 residues. This CDR3 is CSVALGYQDIDEQFF. CDR3 in DNA: TGCAGCGTTGCGTTGGGATACCAGGATATCGATGAGCAGTTCTTC.

The chain employs TRBV6-5 and TRBJ2-2, with D perhaps being TRBD1 or TRBD2 (5 bases each). The CDR3 length is 16 residues. The germline CDR1 and CDR2 sequences are MNHEY and SVGAGI. Between the trimmed V and J ends, which lost 0 bases and 6 bases, there was a span of 14 bases. Here the CDR3 DNA reads TGTGCCAGCAGTTACTCGAGCTGGGACCGATCCGGGGAGCTGTTTTTT. As protein: CASSYSSWDRSGELFF.

Comments on this clone: One junction end disagrees with the germline gene, perhaps due to a read error. The genes are TRBV7-3 and TRBJ2-1; a weak D match, TRBD1 (5 bases). The germline V gene encodes CDR1 SGHTA and CDR2 FQGTGA. The CDR3 is 15 residues long. CDR3 DNA sequence: TGTGCCAGCAGCTTAAGCAGGGCCTCCCACAATGAGCAGTTCTTC. Translating it yields CASSLSRASHNEQFF.